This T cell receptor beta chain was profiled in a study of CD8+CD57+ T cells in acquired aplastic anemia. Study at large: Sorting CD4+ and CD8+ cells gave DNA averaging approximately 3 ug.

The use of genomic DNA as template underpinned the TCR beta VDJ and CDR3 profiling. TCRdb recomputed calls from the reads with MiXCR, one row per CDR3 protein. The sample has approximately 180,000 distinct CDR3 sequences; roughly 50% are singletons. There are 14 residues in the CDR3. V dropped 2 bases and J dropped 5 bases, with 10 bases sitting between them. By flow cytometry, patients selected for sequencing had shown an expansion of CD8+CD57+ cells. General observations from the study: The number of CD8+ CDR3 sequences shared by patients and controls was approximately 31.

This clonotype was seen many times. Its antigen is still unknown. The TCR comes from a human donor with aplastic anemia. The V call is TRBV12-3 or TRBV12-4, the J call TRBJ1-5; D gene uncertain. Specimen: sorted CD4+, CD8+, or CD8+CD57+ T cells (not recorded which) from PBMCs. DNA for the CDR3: TGTGCCAGCAGTTTAACGGGCGGAGATCAGCCCCAGCATTTT. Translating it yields CASSLTGGDQPQHF.